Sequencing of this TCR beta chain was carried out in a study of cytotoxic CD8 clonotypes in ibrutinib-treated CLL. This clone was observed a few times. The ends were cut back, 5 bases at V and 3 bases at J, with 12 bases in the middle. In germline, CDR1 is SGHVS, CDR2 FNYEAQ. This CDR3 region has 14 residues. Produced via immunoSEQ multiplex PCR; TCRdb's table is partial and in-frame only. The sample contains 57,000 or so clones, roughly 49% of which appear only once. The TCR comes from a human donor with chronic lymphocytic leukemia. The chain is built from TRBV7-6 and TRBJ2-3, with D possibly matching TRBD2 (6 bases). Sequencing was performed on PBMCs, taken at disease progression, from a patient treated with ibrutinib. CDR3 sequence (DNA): TGTGCCAGCAGCCGCGGGATGGGAACAGATACGCAGTATTTT. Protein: CASSRGMGTDTQYF. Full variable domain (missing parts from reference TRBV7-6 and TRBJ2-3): GAGVSQSPRYKVTKRGQDVALRCDPISGHVSLYWYRQALGQGPEFLTYFNYEAQQDKSGLPNDRFSAERPEGSISTLTIQRTEQRDSAMYRCASSRGMGTDTQYFGPGTRLTVL.